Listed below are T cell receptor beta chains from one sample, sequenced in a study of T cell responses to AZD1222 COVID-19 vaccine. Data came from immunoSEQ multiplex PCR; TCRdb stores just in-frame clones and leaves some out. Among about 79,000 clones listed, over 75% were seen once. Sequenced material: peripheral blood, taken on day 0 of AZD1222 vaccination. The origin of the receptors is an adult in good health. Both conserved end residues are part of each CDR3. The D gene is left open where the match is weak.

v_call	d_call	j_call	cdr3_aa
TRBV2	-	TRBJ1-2	CASTNIGGSGYTF
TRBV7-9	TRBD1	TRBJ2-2	CASSSTGTGEAGELFF
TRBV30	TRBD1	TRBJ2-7	CAWSVQGGYYEQYF
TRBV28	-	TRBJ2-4	CASSFGGAKNIQYF
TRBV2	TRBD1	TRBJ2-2	CASSPKGADTGELFF
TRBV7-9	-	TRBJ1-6	CASSVTAGSPLHF
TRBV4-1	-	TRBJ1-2	CASSPRESYGYTF
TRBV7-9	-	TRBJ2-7	CASSLEGPDYEQYF
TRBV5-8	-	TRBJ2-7	CASSLELGEQYF
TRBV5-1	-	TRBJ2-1	CASSLSSVSYNEQFF
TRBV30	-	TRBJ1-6	CAWSERGAGSPLHF
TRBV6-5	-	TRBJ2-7	CASSYSMQRSSYEQYF
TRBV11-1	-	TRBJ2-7	CASSFQGSSSYEQYF
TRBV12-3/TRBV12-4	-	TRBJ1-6	CASSPRDSPLHF
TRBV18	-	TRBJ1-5	CASSSTEGNQPQHF
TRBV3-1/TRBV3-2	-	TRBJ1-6	CASKETGINSPLHF
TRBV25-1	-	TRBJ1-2	CASSVSDYGYTF
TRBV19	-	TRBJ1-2	CASSITSDPSYGYTF
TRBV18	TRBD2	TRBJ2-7	CASSPKAPASGLSYEQYF
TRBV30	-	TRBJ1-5	CAWTLSRAAGHF
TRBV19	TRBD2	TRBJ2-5	CASSPSAGGQETQYF
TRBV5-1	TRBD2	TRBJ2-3	CASSSGLAGGQAVSNTQYF
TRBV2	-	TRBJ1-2	CASGDGGYTF
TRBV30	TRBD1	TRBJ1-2	CAWAGQGIYGYTF
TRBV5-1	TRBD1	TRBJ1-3	CASSSRQGDLSGNTIYF
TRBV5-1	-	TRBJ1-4	CASRGQEHEKLFF
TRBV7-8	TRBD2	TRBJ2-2	CASSLGLAGTGELFF
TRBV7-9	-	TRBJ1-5	CASSRRDNQPQHF
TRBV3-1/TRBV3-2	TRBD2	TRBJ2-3	CASSQGETGGQYF
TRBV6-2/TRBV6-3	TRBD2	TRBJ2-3	CASSAPGGPTDTQYF
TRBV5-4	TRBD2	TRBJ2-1	CASSFPSGSSYNEQFF
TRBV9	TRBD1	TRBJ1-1	CASSNTGGATEAFF
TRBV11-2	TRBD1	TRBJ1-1	CASSLAGTGAFTEAFF
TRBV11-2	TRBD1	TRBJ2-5	CASSLGRTGFQETQYF
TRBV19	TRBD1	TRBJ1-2	CASRAGTGGYYGYTF
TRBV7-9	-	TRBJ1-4	CASRSGASEKLFF
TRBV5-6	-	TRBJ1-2	CASSRALQGYGYTF
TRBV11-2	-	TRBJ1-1	CASSLRRGTALYTEAFF
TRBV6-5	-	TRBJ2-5	CAGDTGAGGETQYF
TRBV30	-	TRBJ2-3	CAWSVPGKGLSTDTQYF
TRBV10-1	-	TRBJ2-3	CASSDIFGDPVTRTDTQYF
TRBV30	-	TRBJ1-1	CASRLGTMIF
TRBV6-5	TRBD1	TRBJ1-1	CASSSPQGALGTEAFF
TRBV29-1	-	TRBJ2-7	CSVEDPGSGQYF
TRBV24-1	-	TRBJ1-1	CATESGGGNTEAFF
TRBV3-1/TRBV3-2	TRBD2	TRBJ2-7	CASSQAAGSSYEQYF
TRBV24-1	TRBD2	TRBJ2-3	CATSEPTSRGADTQYF
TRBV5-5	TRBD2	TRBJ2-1	CASSGLAATYNEQFF
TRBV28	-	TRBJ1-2	CASSSSGGWLNYGYTF
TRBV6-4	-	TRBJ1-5	CASRSPDSPRDSNQPQHF
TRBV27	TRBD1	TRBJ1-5	CASSLIAGGTSNQPQHF
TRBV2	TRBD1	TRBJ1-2	CASINRDRDYSYTF
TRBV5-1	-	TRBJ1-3	CASSLGWEGNTIYF
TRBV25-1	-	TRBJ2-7	CASSGVVSYEQYF
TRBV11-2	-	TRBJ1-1	CASSFGVYMNTEAFF
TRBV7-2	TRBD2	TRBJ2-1	CASSLAGTSGISYNEQFF
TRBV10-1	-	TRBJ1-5	CASSDLGNQPQHF
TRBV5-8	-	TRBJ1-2	CASSLQAVYGYTF
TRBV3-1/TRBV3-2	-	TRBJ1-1	CASSGAGNTEAFF